This T cell receptor beta chain was identified in a study of CD4 T cells in relation to SARS-CoV-2 and coronaviruses. Study in general: PBMCs were cultured with antigen for over nine days before TCR beta sequencing.

TCRdb keeps only in-frame clones here, not all; method: immunoSEQ multiplex PCR. The repertoire holds some 30,000 clones, with 70% to 80% as singletons. This clone was seen a single time. As yet, its antigen is unknown. One end of the junction does not line up with germline, which may come from a read error. The unexposed donors gave CD4+ T cells in about 2011-2019, prior to COVID-19. After approximately 10 days of culture, CD4+ T cells were isolated. The CDR3 consists of 16 residues. The germline V gene has CDR1 SSHAT and CDR2 FNYEAQ (reference sequence). The sequenced sample consisted of CD4+ T cells from PBMCs, cultured in vitro. This clonotype was sampled from a human donor in good health. This chain joins TRBV7-7 and TRBJ2-5, with 8 bases aligning to TRBD1. CDR3 nucleotide sequence: TGTGCTAGCAGCTTACGGGCGCCAGGGGGCTTAGAGACCCAGTACTTC. Protein: CASSLRAPGGLETQYF.